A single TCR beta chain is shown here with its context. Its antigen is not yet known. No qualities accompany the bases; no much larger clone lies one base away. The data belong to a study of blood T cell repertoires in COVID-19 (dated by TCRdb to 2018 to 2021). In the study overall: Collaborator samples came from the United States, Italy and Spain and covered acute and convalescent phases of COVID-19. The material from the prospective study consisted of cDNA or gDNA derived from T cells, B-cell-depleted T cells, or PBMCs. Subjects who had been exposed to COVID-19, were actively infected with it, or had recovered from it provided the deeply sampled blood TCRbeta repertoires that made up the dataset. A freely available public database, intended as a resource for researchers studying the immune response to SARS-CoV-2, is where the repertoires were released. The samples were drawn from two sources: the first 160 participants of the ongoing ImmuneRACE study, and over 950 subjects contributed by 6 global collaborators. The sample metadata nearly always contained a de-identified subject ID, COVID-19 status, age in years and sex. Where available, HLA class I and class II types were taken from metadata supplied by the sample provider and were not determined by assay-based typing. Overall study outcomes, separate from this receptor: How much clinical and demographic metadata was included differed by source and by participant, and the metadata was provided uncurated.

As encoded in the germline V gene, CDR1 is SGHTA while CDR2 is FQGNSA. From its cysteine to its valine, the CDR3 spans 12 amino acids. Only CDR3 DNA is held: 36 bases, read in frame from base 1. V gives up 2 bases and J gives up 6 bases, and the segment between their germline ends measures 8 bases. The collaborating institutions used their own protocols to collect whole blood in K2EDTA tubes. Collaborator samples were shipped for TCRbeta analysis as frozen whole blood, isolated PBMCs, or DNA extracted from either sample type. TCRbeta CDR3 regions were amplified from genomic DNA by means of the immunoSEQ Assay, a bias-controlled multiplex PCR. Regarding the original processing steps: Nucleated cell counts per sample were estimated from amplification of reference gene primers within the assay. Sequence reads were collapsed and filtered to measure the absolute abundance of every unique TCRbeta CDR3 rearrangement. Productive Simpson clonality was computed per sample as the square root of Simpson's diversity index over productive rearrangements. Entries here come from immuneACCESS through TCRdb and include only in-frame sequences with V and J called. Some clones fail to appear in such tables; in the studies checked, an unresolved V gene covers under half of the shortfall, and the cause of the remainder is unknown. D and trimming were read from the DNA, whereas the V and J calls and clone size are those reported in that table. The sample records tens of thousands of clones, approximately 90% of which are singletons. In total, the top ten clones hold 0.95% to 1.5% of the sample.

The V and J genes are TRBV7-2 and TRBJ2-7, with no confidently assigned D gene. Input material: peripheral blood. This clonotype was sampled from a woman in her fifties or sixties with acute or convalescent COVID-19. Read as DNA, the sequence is TGTGCCAGCAGCTTAACCGGTCGCGAGCAGTACGTC. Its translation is CASSLTGREQYV.